Presented here are 18 T cell receptor beta chains from one specimen sequenced in a study of technical replicates of blood from several donors. Libraries were prepared by immunoSEQ multiplex PCR; TCRdb keeps only in-frame clonotypes and omits some of them. The sample has around 79,000 clones; 94% are singletons. The sample was T cells isolated from PBMCs. The source of these receptors is a human donor in good health.

This chain uses TRBV28 with TRBJ2-7; D is unclear. Per the germline V gene, CDR1 is MDHEN and CDR2 is SYDVKM. The CDR3 extends over 14 amino acids. Trimming took off 3 bases at V and 2 bases at J, with 11 bases between the two ends. The CDR3 reads CASSFLRLAYEQYF. CDR3 in DNA: TGTGCCAGCAGTTTCCTTCGCCTAGCCTACGAGCAGTACTTC.

This sequence joins TRBV4-1 and TRBJ1-1; D not certain. Trimming left V 1 base short and J 1 base short, with 7 bases between. Looked up from germline, CDR1 is MGHRA and CDR2 is YSYEKL. CDR3 length: 14 residues. CDR3 coding DNA: TGCGCCAGCAGCCAAGTCCCAGGGAACACTGAAGCTTTCTTT. This codes for CASSQVPGNTEAFF.

The chain joins TRBV5-5 to TRBJ1-2; a possible D gene is TRBD1 (6 bases). Germline V gene sequence: CDR1 SGHKS, CDR2 YYEKEE (reference sequence). V lost 4 bases, J lost 4 bases, and 26 bases lay in between. CDR3 size: 18 residues. The CDR3 region has the DNA TGTGCCAGCAGCCCAATTACACGAGCCCGACAGGACTCCTATGGCTACACCTTC. It yields the protein CASSPITRARQDSYGYTF.

V and J are TRBV5-4 and TRBJ2-7, with TRBD2 matching 7 bases. The J segment lost 5 bases and the V segment lost 4 bases, leaving 6 bases of the junction unmatched. This CDR3 is 13 amino acids long. The germline V gene encodes CDR1 SGHNT and CDR2 YYREEE (reference sequence). CDR3 coding DNA: TGTGCCAGCAGCGCGAGAGGGAGGGACGAGCAGTACTTC. Translated, it gives CASSARGRDEQYF.

V usage is TRBV30 and J usage is TRBJ2-3; 8 nucleotides line up with TRBD2. The CDR3 consists of 16 residues. CDR1 and CDR2 (germline): GTSNPN, SVGIG (reference sequence). With 8 bases clipped from V and 2 bases from J, the junction kept 15 bases outside the gene matches. Written as DNA, the CDR3 is TGTGCCCGCGACGGGGGGGCAGGATACCTCACAGATACGCAGTATTTT. Its translation: CARDGGAGYLTDTQYF.

V is TRBV10-3 and J is TRBJ1-4, with TRBD1 as a possible D gene (5 bases). Per germline, CDR1 ENHRY and CDR2 SYGVKD. The CDR3 has 14 amino acids. V shed 6 bases and J shed 6 bases, with 14 bases lying between them. CDR3: CAISPGGGDEKLFF. The CDR3 coding sequence is TGTGCCATCAGCCCGGGGGGAGGCGATGAAAAACTGTTTTTT.

The J gene is TRBJ2-7, the V gene TRBV5-6; no firm D call. Deletions cut 5 bases from V and 1 base from J, with 7 bases between. Germline V gene lookup returns CDR1 SGHDT and CDR2 YYEEEE. This CDR3 is built from 12 residues. CDR3 in DNA: TGTGCCAGCAGGCGAGGATCCTACGAGCAGTACTTC. Amino acids: CASRRGSYEQYF.

This chain links TRBV5-1 with TRBJ2-1; the match to TRBD1 covers 8 bases. J lost 4 bases, V lost 4 bases, and 7 bases had no gene match. This CDR3 region has 15 residues. Germline V lookup: CDR1 SGHRS, CDR2 YFSETQ. The CDR3 protein is CASSGTGGVYNEQFF. For the CDR3, the DNA is TGCGCCAGCAGCGGAACAGGGGGAGTTTACAATGAGCAGTTCTTC.

The rearrangement links TRBV9 to TRBJ2-7, with 8 bases aligning to TRBD2. CDR3 size: 14 residues. Trimming removed 3 bases from V and 0 bases from J; junction bases left unmatched: 2. Germline CDR1 reads SGDLS; CDR2 reads YYNGEE. CDR3 in DNA: TGTGCCAGCAGCGCGGGGGGGCACTCCTACGAGCAGTACTTC. Translating it yields CASSAGGHSYEQYF.

This clone was observed a single time. The rearrangement uses TRBV6-5 and TRBJ2-7, with 10 positions matching TRBD1. Germline loops: CDR1 MNHEY, CDR2 SVGAGI. V shed 5 bases, J shed 6 bases, and the junction held 7 bases outside the gene matches. The CDR3 consists of 14 residues. The CDR3 sequence is CASSATTGGVEQYF. DNA of the CDR3: TGTGCCAGCAGTGCTACGACAGGGGGCGTCGAGCAGTACTTC.

J is TRBJ1-6 and V is TRBV6-4; D ambiguous. Germline loops: CDR1 MRHNA, CDR2 SNTAGT. V shed 2 bases and J shed 7 bases, with 6 bases lying between them. This CDR3 has 13 residues. CDR3 amino acids: CASSDGPNSPLHF. CDR3 nucleotide sequence: TGTGCCAGCAGTGACGGGCCGAATTCACCCCTCCACTTT.

The chain carries TRBV28 and TRBJ1-5, with 9 bases fitting TRBD1. The CDR3 extends over 17 amino acids. Germline lookup yields CDR1 MDHEN and CDR2 SYDVKM. Trimming at V came to 5 bases and at J to 7 bases, leaving 15 bases not matched to a gene. The CDR3 is CASSPPGGTGGGQPQHF. CDR3 sequence (DNA): TGTGCCAGCAGTCCTCCCGGGGGTACAGGGGGCGGACAGCCCCAGCATTTT.

The chain uses TRBV28 and TRBJ1-3; D possibly corresponds to TRBD1 (5 bases). Germline V CDR1 and CDR2: MDHEN, SYDVKM. Trimming took 1 base from V and 0 from J, leaving 22 bases between them. The CDR3 loop spans 20 amino acids. CDR3 protein: CASSLFLQTEGLFSGNTIYF. CDR3 DNA sequence: TGTGCCAGCAGTTTATTTCTTCAAACAGAGGGACTTTTCTCTGGAAACACCATATATTTT.

V gene TRBV28 combines with J gene TRBJ1-5; D not resolved. CDR3 length equals 13 residues. V was clipped by 3 bases and J by 4 bases, with 7 bases between them. The V gene's germline CDR1 is MDHEN and CDR2 SYDVKM. Written as DNA, the CDR3 is TGTGCCAGCAGTTTTTCCCAGAATCAGCCCCAGCATTTT. Translating it yields CASSFSQNQPQHF. The whole variable domain, filled in from reference TRBV28 and TRBJ1-5, reads DVKVTQSSRYLVKRTGEKVFLECVQDMDHENMFWYRQDPGLGLRLIYFSYDVKMKEKGDIPEGYSVSREKKERFSLILESASTNQTSMYLCASSFSQNQPQHFGDGTRLSIL.

This chain uses TRBV5-4 with TRBJ1-4, with D possibly TRBD1 on 6 matching bases. The CDR3 has 15 residues. V was clipped by 0 bases and J by 11 bases, with 17 bases between them. In germline, CDR1 is SGHNT, CDR2 YYREEE (reference sequence). The CDR3: CASSLDQGPSVKLFF. The CDR3 DNA follows: TGTGCCAGCAGCTTGGATCAGGGGCCCTCGGTGAAACTGTTTTTT.

The chain employs TRBV2 and TRBJ1-2; D not certain. Trimming left V 0 bases short and J 4 bases short, with 15 bases between. CDR1 is SNHLY and CDR2 is FYNNEI in the germline V gene. The length of the CDR3 is 16 residues. The CDR3 spells CASSEALPSFSYGYTF. DNA of the CDR3: TGTGCCAGCAGTGAAGCGCTTCCTAGCTTTTCCTATGGCTACACCTTC.

The rearrangement uses TRBV2 and TRBJ2-7; D is possibly TRBD1 (7 bases). Germline CDR1 is SNHLY and CDR2 is FYNNEI. Trimming took off 8 bases at V and 2 bases at J, with 13 bases between the two ends. This CDR3 is 13 amino acids long. As DNA, the CDR3 is TGTGCCAGCGCAGGGGGGTTCGCCTACGAGCAGTACTTC. This codes for CASAGGFAYEQYF.

The V and J genes are TRBV11-2 and TRBJ2-2, with D possibly TRBD1 on 6 matching bases. Germline V lookup: CDR1 SGHAT, CDR2 FQNNGV. The CDR3 totals 15 residues. V was cut by 5 bases and J by 4 bases, with 14 bases left in between. The CDR3 DNA reads as TGTGCCAGCAGCCTTGCCACAGGGATCACCGGGGAGCTGTTTTTT. This gives the protein CASSLATGITGELFF.